A selection of T cell receptor beta chains follows, all from one sample in a study of T cell responses to AZD1222 COVID-19 vaccine. Sequencing was performed with immunoSEQ multiplex PCR; in TCRdb, only in-frame clones are kept and a portion is missing. The table records over 120,000 clones, 70% to 90% of them present only once. The sample consisted of peripheral blood, taken on day 0 of AZD1222 vaccination. The receptors come from an adult in good health. CDR3s include the opening cysteine and the closing phenylalanine or tryptophan. The D gene is left open where the match is weak. A row's size may be missing; if present it is once, few, many or a size class.

clone_size	d_call	j_call	v_call	cdr3_nt	cdr3_aa
.	TRBD2	TRBJ2-1	TRBV11-2	TGTGCCAGCAGCTATACCCGGGGGGGGCTCAATGAGCAGTTCTTC	CASSYTRGGLNEQFF
.	.	TRBJ2-6	TRBV18	TGTGCCAGCTCACCGGGACCGCAGGGTGCTGGGGCCAACGTCCTGACTTTC	CASSPGPQGAGANVLTF
.	.	TRBJ2-7	TRBV7-8	TGTGCCAGCAGCTTAGTTGAGGGGGTCTTCTCCTACGAGCAGTACTTC	CASSLVEGVFSYEQYF
.	.	TRBJ2-1	TRBV29-1	TGCAGCGTTGGCCCCGCCGACAATGAGCAGTTCTTC	CSVGPADNEQFF
.	.	TRBJ1-5	TRBV3-1/TRBV3-2	TGTGCCAGCAGCCAAGAGTACAACCAGCCCCAGCATTTT	CASSQEYNQPQHF
few	TRBD2	TRBJ2-5	TRBV3-1/TRBV3-2	TGTGCCAGCACCCAAGCGGGGGCCCAAGAGACCCAGTACTTC	CASTQAGAQETQYF
.	.	TRBJ1-5	TRBV28	TGTGCCAGCAGTTTCTCCCACGGGCGGGGAAACAATCAGCCCCAGCATTTT	CASSFSHGRGNNQPQHF
.	.	TRBJ2-3	TRBV11-2	TGTGCCAGCAGCTTAGATCATGGTGTCAGGGTGACAGATACGCAGTATTTT	CASSLDHGVRVTDTQYF
.	.	TRBJ2-5	TRBV18	TGTGCCAGCTCACCCCGGGTAAAAGAGACCCAGTACTTC	CASSPRVKETQYF
.	.	TRBJ2-1	TRBV11-2	TGTGCCAGCAGCCCCGTTAGGGTCAATGGCAATGAGCAGTTCTTC	CASSPVRVNGNEQFF
once	TRBD1	TRBJ2-7	TRBV2	TGTGCCAGCAGCCCCTCCGAGACAGGGGGCTTCCGCGATGACTACGAGCAGTACTTC	CASSPSETGGFRDDYEQYF
once	.	TRBJ1-5	TRBV10-3	TGTGCCATCAGTGAGTCAGGGGGGGTAAATCAGCCCCAGCATTTT	CAISESGGVNQPQHF
.	.	TRBJ2-2	TRBV10-2	TGCGCCAGCAGTGGGGGATGGGGCCAGACCGGGGAGCTGTTTTTT	CASSGGWGQTGELFF
.	.	TRBJ2-3	TRBV6-5	TGTGCCAGCGGCAAGACTAGAGCTACGCAGTATTTT	CASGKTRATQYF
.	.	TRBJ1-2	TRBV3-1/TRBV3-2	TGTGCCAGCAGCCAAGACGTAGCTGCAGGGCTGCGGGGCGGCTACACCTTC	CASSQDVAAGLRGGYTF